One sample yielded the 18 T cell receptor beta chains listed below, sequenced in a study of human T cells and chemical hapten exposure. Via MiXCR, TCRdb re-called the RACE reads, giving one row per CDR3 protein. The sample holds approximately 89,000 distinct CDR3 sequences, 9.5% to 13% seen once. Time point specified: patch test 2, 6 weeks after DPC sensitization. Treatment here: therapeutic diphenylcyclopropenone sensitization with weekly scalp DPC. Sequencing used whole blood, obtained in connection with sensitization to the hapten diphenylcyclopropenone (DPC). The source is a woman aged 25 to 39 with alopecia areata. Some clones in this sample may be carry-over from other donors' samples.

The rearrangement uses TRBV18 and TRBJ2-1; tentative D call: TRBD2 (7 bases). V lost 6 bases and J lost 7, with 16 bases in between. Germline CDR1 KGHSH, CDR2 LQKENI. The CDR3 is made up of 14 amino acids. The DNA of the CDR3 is TGTGCCAGCTCTCCCGGGGCGGGGGCGAATGAGCAGTTCTTC. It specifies CASSPGAGANEQFF.

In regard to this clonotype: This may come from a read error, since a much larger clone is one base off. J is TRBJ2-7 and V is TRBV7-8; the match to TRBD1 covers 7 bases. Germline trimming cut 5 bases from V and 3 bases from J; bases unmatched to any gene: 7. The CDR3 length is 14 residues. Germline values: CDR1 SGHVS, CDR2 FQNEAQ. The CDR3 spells CASSRGQTNYEQYF. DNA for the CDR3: TGTGCCAGCAGCCGGGGACAGACCAACTACGAGCAGTACTTC. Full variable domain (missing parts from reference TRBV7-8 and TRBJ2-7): GAGVSQSPRYKVAKRGQDVALRCDPISGHVSLFWYQQALGQGPEFLTYFQNEAQLDKSGLPSDRFFAERPEGSVSTLKIQRTQQEDSAVYLCASSRGQTNYEQYFGPGTRLTVT.

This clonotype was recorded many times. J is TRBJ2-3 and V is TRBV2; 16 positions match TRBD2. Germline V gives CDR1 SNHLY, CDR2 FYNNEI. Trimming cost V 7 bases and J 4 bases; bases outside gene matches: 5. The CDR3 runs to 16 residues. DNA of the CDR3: TGTGCCAGCACCGGGACTAGCGGGGGGGCATCAGATACGCAGTATTTT. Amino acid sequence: CASTGTSGGASDTQYF.

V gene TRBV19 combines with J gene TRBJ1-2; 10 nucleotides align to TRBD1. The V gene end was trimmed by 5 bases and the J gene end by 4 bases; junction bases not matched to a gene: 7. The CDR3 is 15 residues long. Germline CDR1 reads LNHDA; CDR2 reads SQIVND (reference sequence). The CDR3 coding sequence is TGTGCCAGTAGTTTCCCGGGACAGGGGACCTATGGCTACACCTTC. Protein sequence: CASSFPGQGTYGYTF.

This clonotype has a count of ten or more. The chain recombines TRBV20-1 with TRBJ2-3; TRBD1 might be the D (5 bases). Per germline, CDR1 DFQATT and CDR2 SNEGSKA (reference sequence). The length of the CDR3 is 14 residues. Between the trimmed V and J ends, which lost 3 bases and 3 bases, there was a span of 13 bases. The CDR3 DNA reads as TGCAGTGCTAGCCTGGCAGGGCCGACAGATACGCAGTATTTT. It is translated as CSASLAGPTDTQYF.

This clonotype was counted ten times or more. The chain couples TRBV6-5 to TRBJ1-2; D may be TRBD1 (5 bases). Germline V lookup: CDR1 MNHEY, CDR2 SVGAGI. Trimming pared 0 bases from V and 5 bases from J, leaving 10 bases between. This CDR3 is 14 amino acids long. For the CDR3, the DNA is TGTGCCAGCAGTTACTCGAGGGGTTCATATGGCTACACCTTC. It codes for CASSYSRGSYGYTF.

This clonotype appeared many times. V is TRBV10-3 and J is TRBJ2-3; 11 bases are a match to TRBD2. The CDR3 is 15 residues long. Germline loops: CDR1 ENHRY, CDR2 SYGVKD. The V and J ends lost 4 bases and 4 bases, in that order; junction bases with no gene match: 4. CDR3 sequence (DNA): TGTGCCATCAGTGCCAATAGCGGGAGGGCAGATACGCAGTATTTT. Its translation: CAISANSGRADTQYF.

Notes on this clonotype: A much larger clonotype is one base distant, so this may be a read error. CDR3 coding DNA: TGCGCCAGCAGCTTGTACGGGACAGGGAACTATGGCTACTCCTTC. The encoded protein is CASSLYGTGNYGYSF. The V gene is TRBV5-1, the J gene TRBJ1-2; TRBD1 agrees at 9 bases. Germline V gene data show CDR1 as SGHRS and CDR2 as YFSETQ. CDR3 length: 15 amino acids. Full variable domain (outside the CDR3, taken from reference TRBV5-1 and TRBJ1-2): KAGVTQTPRYLIKTRGQQVTLSCSPISGHRSVSWYQQTPGQGLQFLFEYFSETQRNKGNFPGRFSGRQFSNSRSEMNVSTLELGDSALYLCASSLYGTGNYGYSFGSGTRLTVV.

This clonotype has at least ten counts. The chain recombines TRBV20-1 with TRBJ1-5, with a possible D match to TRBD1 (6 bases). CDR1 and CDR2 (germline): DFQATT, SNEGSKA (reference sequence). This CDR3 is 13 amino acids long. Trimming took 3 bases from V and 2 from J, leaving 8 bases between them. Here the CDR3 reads CSASPGGNQPQHF. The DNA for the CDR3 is TGCAGTGCTAGTCCAGGGGGCAATCAGCCCCAGCATTTT.

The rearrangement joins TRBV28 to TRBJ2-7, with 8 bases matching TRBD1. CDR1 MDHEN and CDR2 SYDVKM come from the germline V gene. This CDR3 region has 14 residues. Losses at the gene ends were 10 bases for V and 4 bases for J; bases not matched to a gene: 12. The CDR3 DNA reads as TGTGCCACCGCGGACAGGGAAGGGTTTTACGAGCAGTACTTC. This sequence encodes CATADREGFYEQYF.

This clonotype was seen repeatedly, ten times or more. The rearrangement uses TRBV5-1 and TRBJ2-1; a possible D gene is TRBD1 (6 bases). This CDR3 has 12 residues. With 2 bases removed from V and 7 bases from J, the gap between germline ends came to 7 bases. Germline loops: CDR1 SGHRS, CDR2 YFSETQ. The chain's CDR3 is CASSLDRNEQFF. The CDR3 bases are TGCGCCAGCAGCTTAGACAGGAATGAGCAGTTCTTC.

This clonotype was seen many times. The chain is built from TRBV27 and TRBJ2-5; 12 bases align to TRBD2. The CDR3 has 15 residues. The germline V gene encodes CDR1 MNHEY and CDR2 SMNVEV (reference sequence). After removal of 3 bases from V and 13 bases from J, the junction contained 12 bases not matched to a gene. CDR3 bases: TGTGCCAGCAGTTTCCTCCCACTAGCGGGGGGCCTCGTGTACTTC. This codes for CASSFLPLAGGLVYF.

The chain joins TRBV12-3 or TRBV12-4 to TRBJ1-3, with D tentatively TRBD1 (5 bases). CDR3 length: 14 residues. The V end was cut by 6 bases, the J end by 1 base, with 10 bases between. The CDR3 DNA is TGTGCCAGCAGCAGGGCCGTATCTGGAAACACCATATATTTT. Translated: CASSRAVSGNTIYF.

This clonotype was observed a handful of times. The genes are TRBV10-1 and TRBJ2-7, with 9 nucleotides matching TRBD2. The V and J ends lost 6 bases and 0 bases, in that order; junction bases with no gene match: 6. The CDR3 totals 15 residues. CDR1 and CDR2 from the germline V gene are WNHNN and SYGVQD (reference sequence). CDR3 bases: TGCGCCAGCAGCGGAGGGCGGGAGGGCTCCTACGAGCAGTACTTC. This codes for CASSGGREGSYEQYF.

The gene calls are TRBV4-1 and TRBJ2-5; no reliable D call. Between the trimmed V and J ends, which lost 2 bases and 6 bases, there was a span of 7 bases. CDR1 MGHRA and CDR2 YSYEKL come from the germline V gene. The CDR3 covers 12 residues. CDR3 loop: CASSQNLQTQYF. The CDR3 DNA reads TGCGCCAGCAGCCAAAATCTGCAGACCCAGTACTTC.

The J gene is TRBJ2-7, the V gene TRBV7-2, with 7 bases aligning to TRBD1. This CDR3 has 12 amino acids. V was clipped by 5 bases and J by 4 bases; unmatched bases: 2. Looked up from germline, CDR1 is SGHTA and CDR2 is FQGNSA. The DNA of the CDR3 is TGTGCCAGCAGCACAGGGGTTTACGAGCAGTACTTC. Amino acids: CASSTGVYEQYF.

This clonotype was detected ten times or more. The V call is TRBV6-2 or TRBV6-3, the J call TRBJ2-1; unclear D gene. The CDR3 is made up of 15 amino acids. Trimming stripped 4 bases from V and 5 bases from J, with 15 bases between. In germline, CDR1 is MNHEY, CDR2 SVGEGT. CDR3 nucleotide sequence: TGTGCCAGCAGTTTCAGCCTACGATCCAACAATGAGCAGTTCTTC. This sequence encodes CASSFSLRSNNEQFF.

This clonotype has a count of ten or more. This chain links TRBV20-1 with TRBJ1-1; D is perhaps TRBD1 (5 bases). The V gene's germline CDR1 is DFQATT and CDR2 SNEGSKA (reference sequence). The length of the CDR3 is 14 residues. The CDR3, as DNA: TGCAGCGCTGCGGGGGTCTGGATGAACACTGAAGCTTTCTTT. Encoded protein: CSAAGVWMNTEAFF.